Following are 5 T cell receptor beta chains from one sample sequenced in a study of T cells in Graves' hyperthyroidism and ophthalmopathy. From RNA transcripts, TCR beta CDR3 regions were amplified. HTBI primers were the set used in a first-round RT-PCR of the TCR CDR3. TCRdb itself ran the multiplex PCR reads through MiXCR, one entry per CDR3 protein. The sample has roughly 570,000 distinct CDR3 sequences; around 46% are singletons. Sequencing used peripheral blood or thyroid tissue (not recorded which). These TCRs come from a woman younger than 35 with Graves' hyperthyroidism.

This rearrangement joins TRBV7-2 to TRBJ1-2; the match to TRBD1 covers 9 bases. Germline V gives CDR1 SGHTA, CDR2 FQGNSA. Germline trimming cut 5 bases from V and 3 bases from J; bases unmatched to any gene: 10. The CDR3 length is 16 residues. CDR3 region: CASSKRQGVIYYGYTF. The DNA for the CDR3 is TGTGCCAGCAGCAAGAGACAGGGGGTAATTTACTATGGCTACACCTTC. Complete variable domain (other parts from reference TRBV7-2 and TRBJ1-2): GAGVSQSPSNKVTEKGKDVELRCDPISGHTALYWYRQSLGQGLEFLIYFQGNSAPDKSGLPSDRFSAERTGGSVSTLTIQRTQQEDSAVYLCASSKRQGVIYYGYTFGSGTRLTVV.

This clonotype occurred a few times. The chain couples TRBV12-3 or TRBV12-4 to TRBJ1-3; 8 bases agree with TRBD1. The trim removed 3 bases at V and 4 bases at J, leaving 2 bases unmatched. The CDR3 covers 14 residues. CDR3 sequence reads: CASSFGDRGNTIYF. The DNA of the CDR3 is TGTGCCAGCAGTTTTGGGGACAGGGGAAACACCATATATTTT.

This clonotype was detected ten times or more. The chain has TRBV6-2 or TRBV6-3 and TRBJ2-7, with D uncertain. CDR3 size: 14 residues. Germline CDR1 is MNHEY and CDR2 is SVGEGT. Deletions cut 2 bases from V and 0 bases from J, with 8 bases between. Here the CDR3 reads CASSYVGVSYEQYF. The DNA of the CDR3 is TGTGCCAGCAGTTACGTCGGCGTCTCCTACGAGCAGTACTTC.

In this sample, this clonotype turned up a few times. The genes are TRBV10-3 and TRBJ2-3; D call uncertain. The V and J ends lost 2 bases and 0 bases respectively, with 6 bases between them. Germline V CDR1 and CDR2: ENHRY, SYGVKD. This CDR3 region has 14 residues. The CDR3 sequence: CAISETRSTDTQYF. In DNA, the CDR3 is TGTGCCATCAGTGAGACCAGGAGCACAGATACGCAGTATTTT.

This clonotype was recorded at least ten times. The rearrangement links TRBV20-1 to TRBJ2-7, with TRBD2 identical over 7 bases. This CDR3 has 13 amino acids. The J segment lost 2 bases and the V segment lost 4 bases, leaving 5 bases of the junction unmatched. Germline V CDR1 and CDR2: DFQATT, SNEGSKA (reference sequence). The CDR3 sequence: CSAKRDYTYEQYF. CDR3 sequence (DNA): TGCAGTGCTAAGCGGGATTACACCTACGAGCAGTACTTC.